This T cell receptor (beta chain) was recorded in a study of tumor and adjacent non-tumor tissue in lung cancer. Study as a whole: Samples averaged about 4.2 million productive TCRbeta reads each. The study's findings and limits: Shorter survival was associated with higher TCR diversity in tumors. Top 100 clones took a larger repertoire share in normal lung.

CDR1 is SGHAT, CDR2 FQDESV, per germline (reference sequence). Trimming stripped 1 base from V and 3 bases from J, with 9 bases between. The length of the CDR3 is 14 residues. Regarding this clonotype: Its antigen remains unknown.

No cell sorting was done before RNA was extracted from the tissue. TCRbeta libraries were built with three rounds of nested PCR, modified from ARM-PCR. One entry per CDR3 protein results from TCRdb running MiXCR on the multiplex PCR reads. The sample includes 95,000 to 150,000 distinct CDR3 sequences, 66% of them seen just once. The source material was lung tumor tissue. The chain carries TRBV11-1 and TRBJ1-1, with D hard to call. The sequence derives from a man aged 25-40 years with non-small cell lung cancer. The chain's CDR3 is CASSLEARDTEAFF. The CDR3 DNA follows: TGTGCCAGCAGCTTAGAGGCAAGGGACACTGAAGCTTTCTTT.